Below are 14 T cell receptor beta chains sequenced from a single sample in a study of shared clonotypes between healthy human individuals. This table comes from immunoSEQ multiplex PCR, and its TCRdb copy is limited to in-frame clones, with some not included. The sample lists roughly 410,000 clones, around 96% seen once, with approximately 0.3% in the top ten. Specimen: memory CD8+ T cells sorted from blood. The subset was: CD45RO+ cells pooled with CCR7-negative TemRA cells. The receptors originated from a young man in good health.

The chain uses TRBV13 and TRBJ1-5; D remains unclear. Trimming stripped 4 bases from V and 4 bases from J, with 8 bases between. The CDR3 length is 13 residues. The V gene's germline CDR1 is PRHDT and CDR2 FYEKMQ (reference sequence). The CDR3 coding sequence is TGTGCCAGCAGCTACGGAAGAAATCAGCCCCAGCATTTT. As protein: CASSYGRNQPQHF. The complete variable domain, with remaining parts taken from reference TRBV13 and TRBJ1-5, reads AAGVIQSPRHLIKEKRETATLKCYPIPRHDTVYWYQQGPGQDPQFLISFYEKMQSDKGSIPDRFSAQQFSDYHSELNMSSLELGDSALYFCASSYGRNQPQHFGDGTRLSIL.

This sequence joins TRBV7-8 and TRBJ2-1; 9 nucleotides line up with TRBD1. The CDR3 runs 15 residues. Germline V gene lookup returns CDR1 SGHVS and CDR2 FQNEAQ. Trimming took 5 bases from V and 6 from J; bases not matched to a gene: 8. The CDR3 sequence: CASSDRDRVVNEQFF. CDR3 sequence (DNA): TGTGCCAGCAGCGACCGGGACAGGGTAGTCAATGAGCAGTTCTTC. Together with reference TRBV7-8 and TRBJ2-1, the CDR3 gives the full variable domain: GAGVSQSPRYKVAKRGQDVALRCDPISGHVSLFWYQQALGQGPEFLTYFQNEAQLDKSGLPSDRFFAERPEGSVSTLKIQRTQQEDSAVYLCASSDRDRVVNEQFFGPGTRLTVL.

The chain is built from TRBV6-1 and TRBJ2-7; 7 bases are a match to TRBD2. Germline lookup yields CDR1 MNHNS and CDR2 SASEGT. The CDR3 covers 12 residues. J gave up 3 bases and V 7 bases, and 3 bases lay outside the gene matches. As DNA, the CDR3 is TGTGCCAGCAATGAGCGGGGCTACGAGCAGTACTTC. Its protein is CASNERGYEQYF.

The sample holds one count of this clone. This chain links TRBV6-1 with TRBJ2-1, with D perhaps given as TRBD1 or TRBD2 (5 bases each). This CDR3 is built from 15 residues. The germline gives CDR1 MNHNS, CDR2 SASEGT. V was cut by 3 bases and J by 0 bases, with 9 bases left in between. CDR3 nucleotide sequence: TGTGCCAGCAGTGAGGGGACGCCCTCCTACAATGAGCAGTTCTTC. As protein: CASSEGTPSYNEQFF.

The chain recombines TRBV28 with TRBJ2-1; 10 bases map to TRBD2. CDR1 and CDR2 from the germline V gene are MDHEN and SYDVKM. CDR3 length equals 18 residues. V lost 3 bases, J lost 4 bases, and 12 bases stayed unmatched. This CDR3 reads CASSLGHLAGEPYNEQFF. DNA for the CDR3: TGTGCCAGCAGTTTGGGGCATCTAGCGGGAGAACCTTACAATGAGCAGTTCTTC.

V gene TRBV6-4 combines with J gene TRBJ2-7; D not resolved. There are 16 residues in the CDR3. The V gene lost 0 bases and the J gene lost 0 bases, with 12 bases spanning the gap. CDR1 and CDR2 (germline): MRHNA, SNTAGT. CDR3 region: CASSDSICGSSYEQYF. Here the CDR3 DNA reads TGTGCCAGCAGTGACTCGATCTGCGGCAGCTCCTACGAGCAGTACTTC.

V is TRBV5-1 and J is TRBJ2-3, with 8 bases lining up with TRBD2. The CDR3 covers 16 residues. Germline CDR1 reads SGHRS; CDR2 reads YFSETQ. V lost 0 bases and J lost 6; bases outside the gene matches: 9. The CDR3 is CASSLAGGGMSDTQYF. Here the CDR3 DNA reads TGCGCCAGCAGCTTGGCGGGCGGGGGGATGTCGGATACGCAGTATTTT.

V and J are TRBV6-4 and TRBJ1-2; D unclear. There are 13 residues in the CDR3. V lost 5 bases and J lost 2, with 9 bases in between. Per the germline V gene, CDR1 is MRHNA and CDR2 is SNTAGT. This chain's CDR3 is CASSRTGNYGYTF. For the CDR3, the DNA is TGTGCCAGCAGTCGGACCGGAAACTATGGCTACACCTTC.

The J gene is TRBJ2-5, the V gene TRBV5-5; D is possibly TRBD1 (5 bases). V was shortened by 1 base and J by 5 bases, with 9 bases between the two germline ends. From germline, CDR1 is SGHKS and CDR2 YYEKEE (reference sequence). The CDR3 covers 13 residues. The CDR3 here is CASSLLPGETQYF. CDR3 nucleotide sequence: TGTGCCAGCAGCTTGTTACCAGGGGAGACCCAGTACTTC. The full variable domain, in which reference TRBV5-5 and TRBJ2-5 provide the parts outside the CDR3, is DAGVTQSPTHLIKTRGQQVTLRCSPISGHKSVSWYQQVLGQGPQFIFQYYEKEERGRGNFPDRFSARQFPNYSSELNVNALLLGDSALYLCASSLLPGETQYFGPGTRLLVL.

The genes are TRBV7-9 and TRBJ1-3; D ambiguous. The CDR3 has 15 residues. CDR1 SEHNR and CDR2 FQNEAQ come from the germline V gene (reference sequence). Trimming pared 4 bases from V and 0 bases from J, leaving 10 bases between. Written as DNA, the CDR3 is TGTGCCAGCAGCTCTTGGTCTTTCTCTGGAAACACCATATATTTT. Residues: CASSSWSFSGNTIYF.

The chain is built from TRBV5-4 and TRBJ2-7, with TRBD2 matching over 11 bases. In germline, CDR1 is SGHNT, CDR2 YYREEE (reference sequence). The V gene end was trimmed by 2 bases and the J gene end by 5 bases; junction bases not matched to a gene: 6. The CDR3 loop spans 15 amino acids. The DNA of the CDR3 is TGTGCCAGCAGCTTCTCGACTAGCGGGATCAACGAGCAGTACTTC. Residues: CASSFSTSGINEQYF.

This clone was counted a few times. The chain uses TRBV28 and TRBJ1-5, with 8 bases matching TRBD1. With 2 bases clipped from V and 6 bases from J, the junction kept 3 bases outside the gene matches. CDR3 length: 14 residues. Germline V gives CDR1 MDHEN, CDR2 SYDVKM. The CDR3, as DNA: TGTGCCAGCAGTTTAGGACAGGGAGCTCAGCCCCAGCATTTT. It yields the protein CASSLGQGAQPQHF.

The CDR3 is CASSLEAGGGYEQYF. For the CDR3, the DNA is TGTGCCAGCAGCTTGGAGGCGGGAGGGGGCTACGAGCAGTACTTC. V and J are TRBV5-4 and TRBJ2-7, with TRBD2 identical over 9 bases. Germline loops: CDR1 SGHNT, CDR2 YYREEE (reference sequence). V gave up 0 bases and J gave up 3 bases; unmatched junction bases: 4. The CDR3 loop spans 15 amino acids.

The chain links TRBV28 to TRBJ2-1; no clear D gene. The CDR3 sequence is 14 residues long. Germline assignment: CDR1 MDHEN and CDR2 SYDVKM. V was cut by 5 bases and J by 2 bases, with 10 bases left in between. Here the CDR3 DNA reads TGTGCCAGCAGTCGCCAGCAGGCCTACAATGAGCAGTTCTTC. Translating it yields CASSRQQAYNEQFF.